One T cell receptor (beta chain) is described in this entry. Its antigen remains unknown. This record comes from a study of T-cell memory formation after mild COVID-19. Regarding the study as a whole: Second-wave clones with a day 37 peak had unconfirmed SARS-CoV-2 specificity.

One entry per CDR3 protein, called by TCRdb with MiXCR from the 5' RACE reads. The table has 300,000 to 350,000 distinct CDR3 sequences, 14% seen once; the top ten hold around 23%. The CDR3 consists of 17 residues. V lost 4 bases to trimming and J lost 0 bases, with 14 bases between them. The germline CDR1 and CDR2 sequences are SGHRS and YFSETQ. The source material was PBMCs or a T cell subset sorted from them (not recorded which). This clonotype was sampled from a man aged 18 to 29 who had mild COVID-19 (a few samples of this study predate the infection). Cell type and time point are not known. The V call is TRBV5-1, the J call TRBJ2-6; D unclear. DNA of the CDR3: TGCGCCAGCAGCGTAAGGATTGTCAGCTCTGGGGCCAACGTCCTGACTTTC. Its protein product is CASSVRIVSSGANVLTF.